The 16 T cell receptor beta chains below all came from one sample that was sequenced in a study of breast tumors, draining lymph nodes, adjacent tissues. From the multiplex PCR reads, TCRdb called clonotypes with MiXCR, one entry per CDR3 protein. The table has around 17,000 distinct CDR3 sequences, 45% seen once. The sequenced sample was tumor-adjacent breast tissue. The receptors were sampled from a female donor with breast cancer. Some clones in this sample may be carry-over from other donors' samples.

A note on this clonotype: Lacking the conserved final phenylalanine or tryptophan, this CDR3 likely reflects a read error. V is TRBV7-9 and J is TRBJ1-2; no clear D. CDR1 is SEHNR, CDR2 FQNEAQ, per germline (reference sequence). This CDR3 has 15 residues. V lost 4 bases, J lost 6 bases, and 18 bases lay in between. CDR3 sequence reads: CASSSNVRVQNGYTL. In DNA, the CDR3 is TGTGCCAGCAGCTCCAATGTACGGGTTCAAAATGGCTACACCCTC.

V and J are TRBV20-1 and TRBJ2-7; tentative D call: TRBD1 (6 bases). The length of the CDR3 is 17 residues. CDR1 is DFQATT, CDR2 SNEGSKA, per germline (reference sequence). V was trimmed by 1 base and J by 3 bases, leaving 22 bases between them. Here the CDR3 DNA reads TGCAGTGCTAGAGGACCCCAGACAATGGACAGAGTCTACGAGCAGTACTTC. It yields the protein CSARGPQTMDRVYEQYF.

This clonotype was recorded once. The chain couples TRBV7-6 to TRBJ2-7; 12 positions match TRBD2. Looked up from germline, CDR1 is SGHVS and CDR2 is FNYEAQ. With V trimmed by 5 bases and J by 3 bases, 11 bases remained unmatched. The CDR3 covers 17 residues. In DNA, the CDR3 is TGTGCCAGCAGCCTTGGGGCTAGCGGGAGGGGCATCTACGAGCAGTACTTC. It specifies CASSLGASGRGIYEQYF.

This clonotype was observed many times. The chain links TRBV11-3 to TRBJ2-4; D remains unclear. V shed 4 bases and J shed 5 bases, with 6 bases lying between them. The V gene's germline CDR1 is SGHNT and CDR2 YENEEA. The CDR3 contains 12 residues. The CDR3 spells CASSSWENIQYF. As DNA, the CDR3 is TGTGCCAGCAGCTCGTGGGAAAACATTCAGTACTTC.

Points on this clonotype: Since a much larger clone is just one base distant, this may be a read error. The gene calls are TRBV6-2 or TRBV6-3 and TRBJ1-6; no definite D call. The CDR3 contains 13 residues. Trimming shortened V by 10 bases and J by 9 bases, and 16 bases separated the two germline ends. In germline, CDR1 is MNHEY, CDR2 SVGEGT. In nucleotides, the CDR3 is TGTGCCACCCGGCCGGGGAGGCGTTCACCCCTCCACTTT. Encoded protein: CATRPGRRSPLHF.

The V call is TRBV4-3, the J call TRBJ2-3; 7 nucleotides match TRBD2. The germline V gene has CDR1 LGHNA and CDR2 YSLEER. The trim removed 0 bases at V and 0 bases at J, leaving 9 bases unmatched. The CDR3 has 18 residues. CDR3 loop: CASSQEINLAASTDTQYF. Written as DNA, the CDR3 is TGCGCCAGCAGCCAAGAAATAAACCTAGCGGCTAGCACAGATACGCAGTATTTT.

This chain uses TRBV7-9 with TRBJ2-1; 12 bases line up with TRBD2. The CDR3 runs to 19 residues. The germline V gene encodes CDR1 SEHNR and CDR2 FQNEAQ (reference sequence). V shed 4 bases, J shed 0 bases, and the junction held 10 bases outside the gene matches. The CDR3 DNA sequence: TGTGCCAGCAGCTCGACTAGCGGGAGCCCAACTTACTCCTACAATGAGCAGTTCTTC. The encoded protein is CASSSTSGSPTYSYNEQFF.

The sample holds many counts of this clonotype. A much larger clone lies one base from this, so it may be a read error. The V call is TRBV12-5, the J call TRBJ2-5, with no clear D. The CDR3 loop spans 12 amino acids. CDR1 is LGHNT, CDR2 FRNRAP, per germline. The germline V and J ends were trimmed by 8 bases and 4 bases, with 11 bases remaining between them. The CDR3 DNA sequence: TGTGCTAGTTCTTGCGCTACAGAGACCCAGTACTTC. Translation gives CASSCATETQYF.

The chain combines TRBV20-1 with TRBJ2-2; the match to TRBD2 covers 10 bases. The ends lost 6 bases at V and 3 bases at J; junction bases unmatched: 4. The CDR3 runs to 14 residues. Germline loops: CDR1 DFQATT, CDR2 SNEGSKA (reference sequence). The CDR3 nucleotides read TGCAGTGCCAGCCTAGCGGGAGACACCGGGGAGCTGTTTTTT. This translates into CSASLAGDTGELFF.

This clonotype has at least ten counts. The V call is TRBV3-1, the J call TRBJ1-2; D is possibly TRBD1 (5 bases). V dropped 1 base and J dropped 6 bases, with 15 bases sitting between them. CDR1 is LGHDT, CDR2 YNNKEL, per germline (reference sequence). There are 15 residues in the CDR3. CDR3 sequence: CASSQVASRGDGYTF. The CDR3 DNA reads as TGTGCCAGCAGCCAAGTCGCGTCGAGGGGCGATGGCTACACCTTC.

This clonotype was counted a few times. This chain links TRBV5-8 with TRBJ2-3; D may be TRBD1 (6 bases). V was pared by 3 bases and J by 2 bases, with 19 bases between. The V gene's germline CDR1 is SGHTS and CDR2 YDEGEE. The CDR3 is 17 amino acids. CDR3 in DNA: TGTGCCAGCAGCTCTATCAGCACAGGGCCCTCCACAGATACGCAGTATTTT. Amino acid sequence: CASSSISTGPSTDTQYF.

Within the sample, this clonotype is medium-sized. The V call is TRBV6-2 or TRBV6-3, the J call TRBJ1-2; tentatively, D is TRBD1 (5 bases). The CDR3 is 16 amino acids. The germline V and J ends were trimmed by 2 bases and 8 bases, with 21 bases remaining between them. Germline lookup yields CDR1 MNHEY and CDR2 SVGEGT. The CDR3 DNA sequence: TGTGCCAGCAGTTACCGAGGGCAGGGCAAGCTGCTGGGCTACACCTTC. As protein: CASSYRGQGKLLGYTF.

This clonotype has at least ten counts. This clone may be a read error of a much larger clone one base away. V and J are TRBV5-6 and TRBJ1-2, with 9 positions matching TRBD1. V lost 7 bases to trimming and J lost 7 bases; unmatched junction nucleotides: 8. Germline V lookup: CDR1 SGHDT, CDR2 YYEEEE. This CDR3 spans 13 amino acids. CDR3 DNA sequence: TGTGCCAGCGCATGGACAGGGGCCTCTGGCTACACCTTC. This sequence encodes CASAWTGASGYTF.

In its sample, this clonotype was seen many times. The rearrangement joins TRBV25-1 to TRBJ1-5; 7 nucleotides match TRBD1. Germline V gene lookup returns CDR1 MGHDK and CDR2 SYGVNS. The J segment lost 4 bases and the V segment lost 6 bases, leaving 9 bases of the junction unmatched. The CDR3 length is 15 residues. The CDR3 sequence: CASSQPGGRNQPQHF. The DNA of the CDR3 is TGTGCCAGCAGCCAACCAGGGGGGAGAAATCAGCCCCAGCATTTT.

This chain links TRBV15 with TRBJ2-7; 7 bases are a match to TRBD2. Germline V CDR1 and CDR2: LNHNV, YYDKDF (reference sequence). V lost 3 bases and J lost 2; bases outside the gene matches: 7. The CDR3 is made up of 15 amino acids. CDR3 protein: CATSSPVGGTYEQYF. CDR3 bases: TGTGCCACCAGCAGCCCCGTGGGGGGGACCTACGAGCAGTACTTC.

The CDR3 DNA reads as TGTGCCAGCAGTCCCGGGACTCGGACAGATACGCAGTATTTT. Translating gives CASSPGTRTDTQYF. The rearrangement uses TRBV2 and TRBJ2-3; TRBD2 is a possible D gene (6 bases). V was pared by 5 bases and J by 3 bases, with 12 bases between. CDR3 length: 14 residues. The germline V gene has CDR1 SNHLY and CDR2 FYNNEI.